The 25 T cell receptor beta chains given below trace back to one sample, sequenced in a study of siplizumab effects on memory and regulatory T cells. TCRdb's copy holds only in-frame clones and misses some; the assay was immunoSEQ multiplex PCR. The sample gives roughly 50,000 clones, about 97% of which show up once; around 0.66% is in the top ten. Material: naive CD4+ T cells sorted from blood. These receptors all stem from a human donor in good health.

The chain joins TRBV19 to TRBJ1-4, with D tentatively TRBD1 (5 bases). Germline CDR1 is LNHDA and CDR2 is SQIVND (reference sequence). V lost 1 base and J 0 bases, leaving 6 bases between the germline ends. The CDR3 spans 15 residues. The chain's CDR3 is CASSIGGTTNEKLFF. The DNA for the CDR3 is TGTGCCAGTAGTATAGGGGGGACAACTAATGAAAAACTGTTTTTT. The variable domain in full, with the rest retrieved from reference TRBV19 and TRBJ1-4, is DGGITQSPKYLFRKEGQNVTLSCEQNLNHDAMYWYRQDPGQGLRLIYYSQIVNDFQKGDIAEGYSVSREKKESFPLTVTSAQKNPTAFYLCASSIGGTTNEKLFFGSGTQLSVL.

V and J are TRBV7-9 and TRBJ2-5; 7 bases map to TRBD2. V was clipped by 4 bases and J by 4 bases; unmatched bases: 6. Germline values: CDR1 SEHNR, CDR2 FQNEAQ (reference sequence). There are 14 residues in the CDR3. The CDR3 loop is CASSYASGGETQYF. The CDR3 coding sequence is TGTGCCAGCAGCTACGCTAGCGGAGGAGAGACCCAGTACTTC.

The chain recombines TRBV19 with TRBJ2-2; TRBD1 aligns across 9 bases. With V trimmed by 4 bases and J by 6 bases, 6 bases remained unmatched. This CDR3 has 15 amino acids. Germline loops: CDR1 LNHDA, CDR2 SQIVND (reference sequence). This CDR3 is CASSSGTGPSGELFF. The DNA for the CDR3 is TGTGCCAGTAGTAGCGGGACAGGGCCGTCCGGGGAGCTGTTTTTT.

V gene TRBV5-1 combines with J gene TRBJ2-5; no firm D call. The CDR3 extends over 13 amino acids. Germline CDR1 is SGHRS and CDR2 is YFSETQ. V lost 4 bases, J lost 1 base, and 8 bases lay in between. In DNA form, the CDR3 reads TGCGCCAGCAGCCCGGTCTTCCAAGAGACCCAGTACTTC. Protein sequence: CASSPVFQETQYF.

The V gene is TRBV5-4, the J gene TRBJ1-2; 7 bases fit TRBD1. Per the germline V gene, CDR1 is SGHNT and CDR2 is YYREEE (reference sequence). V lost 0 bases, J lost 8 bases, and 4 bases stayed unmatched. This CDR3 region has 13 residues. CDR3 sequence reads: CASSLVAGGGYTF. In DNA, the CDR3 is TGTGCCAGCAGCTTGGTGGCAGGGGGAGGCTACACCTTC.

This rearrangement joins TRBV28 to TRBJ1-2; D gene unclear. V lost 10 bases and J 0 bases, leaving 9 bases between the germline ends. Germline V lookup: CDR1 MDHEN, CDR2 SYDVKM. The CDR3 has 12 amino acids. The CDR3 sequence: CATYGANYGYTF. The DNA for the CDR3 is TGTGCCACCTATGGAGCTAACTATGGCTACACCTTC.

This clone was detected once. The rearrangement uses TRBV18 and TRBJ2-1; D ambiguous. V lost 5 bases and J 3 bases, leaving 8 bases between the germline ends. Germline V gene data show CDR1 as KGHSH and CDR2 as LQKENI. This CDR3 contains 13 residues. The CDR3 DNA is TGTGCCAGCTCAGGAATGAGCTACAATGAGCAGTTCTTC. It is translated as CASSGMSYNEQFF. The variable domain in full, with the rest retrieved from reference TRBV18 and TRBJ2-1, is NAGVMQNPRHLVRRRGQEARLRCSPMKGHSHVYWYRQLPEEGLKFMVYLQKENIIDESGMPKERFSAEFPKEGPSILRIQQVVRGDSAAYFCASSGMSYNEQFFGPGTRLTVL.

The gene calls are TRBV30 and TRBJ1-1; D unclear. Per the germline V gene, CDR1 is GTSNPN and CDR2 is SVGIG (reference sequence). The CDR3 sequence is 14 residues long. Trimming cost V 3 bases and J 9 bases, with 20 bases left between them. CDR3 amino acids: CAWRPGGWDTKAFF. The CDR3 DNA reads TGTGCCTGGAGGCCAGGCGGCTGGGATACAAAAGCTTTCTTT.

The chain has TRBV6-4 and TRBJ1-1; possible D gene TRBD1, 6 bases. The ends were cut back, 6 bases at V and 2 bases at J, with 10 bases in the middle. Germline CDR1 reads MRHNA; CDR2 reads SNTAGT. This CDR3 contains 13 residues. This CDR3 is CASRGQLNTEAFF. The CDR3, as DNA: TGTGCCAGCAGAGGACAGCTAAACACTGAAGCTTTCTTT.

V gene TRBV6-5 combines with J gene TRBJ2-7; D is unclear. Germline V gene sequence: CDR1 MNHEY, CDR2 SVGAGI. V lost 6 bases and J lost 5, with 17 bases in between. CDR3 length: 14 residues. The CDR3 loop reads CASSRGLTVDEQYF. The CDR3 nucleotides read TGTGCCAGCAGCCGCGGTCTCACGGTCGACGAGCAGTACTTC.

The CDR3 here is CASSLLLVNTEAFF. In DNA, the CDR3 is TGTGCCAGCAGCTTACTTTTGGTTAACACTGAAGCTTTCTTT. The gene calls are TRBV7-2 and TRBJ1-1; D remains ambiguous. V was clipped by 2 bases and J by 2 bases, with 9 bases between them. The CDR3 consists of 14 residues. Germline V gene data show CDR1 as SGHTA and CDR2 as FQGNSA.

This clone came up once. The chain uses TRBV29-1 and TRBJ2-5, with a tentative D call TRBD2 (6 bases). The germline V gene has CDR1 SQVTM and CDR2 ANQGSEA. The CDR3 has 10 residues. Here the CDR3 reads CRAGQETQYF. The CDR3 DNA reads TGCAGGGCGGGACAAGAGACCCAGTACTTC.

The rearrangement joins TRBV7-9 to TRBJ2-7; 10 nucleotides match TRBD1. Germline CDR1 reads SEHNR; CDR2 reads FQNEAQ (reference sequence). The CDR3 is 14 amino acids. V shed 11 bases and J 4 bases; nucleotides not matched to a gene: 11. The CDR3 nucleotides are TGTGCCGTCCGAGGGACAGGGGCTCAATACGAGCAGTACTTC. It is translated as CAVRGTGAQYEQYF.

The chain joins TRBV9 to TRBJ2-1; 11 nucleotides align to TRBD2. Germline CDR1 reads SGDLS; CDR2 reads YYNGEE. CDR3 length equals 16 residues. The V and J ends lost 0 bases and 7 bases, in that order; junction bases with no gene match: 6. CDR3 amino acids: CASSVVLAGVVNEQFF. For the CDR3, the DNA is TGTGCCAGCAGCGTAGTACTAGCGGGAGTGGTTAATGAGCAGTTCTTC.

The CDR3, as DNA: TGTGCCAGCAGCTTAATGAGGGAGACCCAGTACTTC. Encoded protein: CASSLMRETQYF. This chain connects TRBV7-8 to TRBJ2-5; D is uncertain. The CDR3 totals 12 residues. Germline CDR1 SGHVS, CDR2 FQNEAQ. V lost 2 bases to trimming and J lost 5 bases, with 6 bases between them.

CDR3 in DNA: TGTGCCAGCAGCGTAGGAACAGGCGAGGAGCAGTTCTTC. Translated, it gives CASSVGTGEEQFF. This sequence joins TRBV9 and TRBJ2-1; the D gene is possibly TRBD1 (5 bases). The germline V gene encodes CDR1 SGDLS and CDR2 YYNGEE. The CDR3 sequence is 13 residues long. Trimming stripped 0 bases from V and 10 bases from J, with 11 bases between.

This rearrangement joins TRBV18 to TRBJ2-1; 7 nucleotides match TRBD1. V trimming: 3 bases; J trimming: 6 bases; junction bases outside the gene matches: 8. CDR3 length: 15 residues. From germline, CDR1 is KGHSH and CDR2 LQKENI. The CDR3 nucleotides read TGTGCCAGCTCACCGGAGACAGGGATCTCCAATGAGCAGTTCTTC. This sequence encodes CASSPETGISNEQFF. Supplemented by reference TRBV18 and TRBJ2-1, the full variable domain reads NAGVMQNPRHLVRRRGQEARLRCSPMKGHSHVYWYRQLPEEGLKFMVYLQKENIIDESGMPKERFSAEFPKEGPSILRIQQVVRGDSAAYFCASSPETGISNEQFFGPGTRLTVL.

The V and J genes are TRBV15 and TRBJ2-1, with a weak D call TRBD2 (5 bases). V was cut by 0 bases and J by 5 bases, with 8 bases left in between. This CDR3 region has 14 residues. Germline loops: CDR1 LNHNV, CDR2 YYDKDF (reference sequence). CDR3 in amino acids: CATSRDPRDNEQFF. The CDR3 coding sequence is TGTGCCACCAGCAGAGATCCGAGGGACAATGAGCAGTTCTTC.

The chain uses TRBV7-3 and TRBJ2-7; TRBD2 matches at 8 bases. The V segment lost 2 bases and the J segment 2 bases; nucleotides outside the gene matches: 5. Germline CDR1 SGHTA, CDR2 FQGTGA. This CDR3 has 15 amino acids. CDR3 sequence reads: CASSLVLAGPYEQYF. CDR3 nucleotides: TGTGCCAGCAGCTTAGTATTAGCGGGACCCTACGAGCAGTACTTC.

The chain couples TRBV7-2 to TRBJ2-1; D is undetermined. CDR1 SGHTA and CDR2 FQGNSA come from the germline V gene. This CDR3 region has 11 residues. Trimming left V 4 bases short and J 14 bases short, with 12 bases between. The CDR3 nucleotides read TGTGCCAGCAGCTCGGACCTTCGGAAGTTCTTC. It is translated as CASSSDLRKFF.

This clone appeared once. The genes are TRBV5-1 and TRBJ1-1; no reliable D call. Per germline, CDR1 SGHRS and CDR2 YFSETQ. Trimming stripped 0 bases from V and 1 base from J, with 7 bases between. The CDR3 has 14 residues. CDR3: CASSLGQENTEAFF. CDR3 nucleotide sequence: TGCGCCAGCAGCTTGGGCCAGGAGAACACTGAAGCTTTCTTT.

The chain recombines TRBV15 with TRBJ2-1; the D call may be TRBD1 or TRBD2 (5 bases each). Trimming pared 5 bases from V and 7 bases from J, leaving 18 bases between. The CDR3 has 15 residues. Germline loops: CDR1 LNHNV, CDR2 YYDKDF (reference sequence). As DNA, the CDR3 is TGTGCCACCAGCCGACCGGGACCAAGAACGAATGAGCAGTTCTTC. Protein: CATSRPGPRTNEQFF.

The chain uses TRBV28 and TRBJ2-7; tentatively, D is TRBD1 or TRBD2 (6 bases each). This CDR3 has 15 amino acids. V lost 5 bases to trimming and J lost 1 base, with 15 bases between them. Germline V lookup: CDR1 MDHEN, CDR2 SYDVKM. In DNA form, the CDR3 reads TGTGCCAGCAGTCCCCCGAGGGGGACTTCCTACGAGCAGTACTTC. Translating it yields CASSPPRGTSYEQYF.

This sequence joins TRBV18 and TRBJ2-3; 10 nucleotides agree with TRBD2. The CDR3 covers 15 residues. From germline, CDR1 is KGHSH and CDR2 LQKENI. The ends lost 3 bases at V and 5 bases at J; junction bases unmatched: 5. The CDR3 here is CASSPLLAGVDTQYF. The CDR3 bases are TGTGCCAGCTCACCCCTTCTAGCGGGAGTAGATACGCAGTATTTT.

This clone was found once. The J gene is TRBJ1-2, the V gene TRBV6-5; D unclear. V was shortened by 2 bases and J by 7 bases, with 11 bases between the two germline ends. Germline V gene lookup returns CDR1 MNHEY and CDR2 SVGAGI. This CDR3 is built from 13 residues. The CDR3 protein is CASSYIGERGYTF. The CDR3 nucleotides are TGTGCCAGCAGTTACATTGGGGAACGTGGCTACACCTTC.